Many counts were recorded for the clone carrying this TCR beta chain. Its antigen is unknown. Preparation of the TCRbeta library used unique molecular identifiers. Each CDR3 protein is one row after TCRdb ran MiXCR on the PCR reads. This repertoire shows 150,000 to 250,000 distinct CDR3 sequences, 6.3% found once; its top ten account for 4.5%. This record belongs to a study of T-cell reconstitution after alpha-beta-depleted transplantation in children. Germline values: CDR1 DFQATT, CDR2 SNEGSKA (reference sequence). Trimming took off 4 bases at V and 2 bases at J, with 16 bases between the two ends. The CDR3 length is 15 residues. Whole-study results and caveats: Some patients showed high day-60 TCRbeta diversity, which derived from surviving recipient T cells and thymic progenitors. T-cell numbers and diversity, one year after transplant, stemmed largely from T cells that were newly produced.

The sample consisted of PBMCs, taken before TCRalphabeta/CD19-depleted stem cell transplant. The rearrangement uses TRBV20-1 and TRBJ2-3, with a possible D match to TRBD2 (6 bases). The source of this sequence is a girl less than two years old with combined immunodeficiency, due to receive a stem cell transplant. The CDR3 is CSANAAGFSTDTQYF. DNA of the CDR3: TGCAGTGCTAATGCAGCGGGCTTTTCCACAGATACGCAGTATTTT.